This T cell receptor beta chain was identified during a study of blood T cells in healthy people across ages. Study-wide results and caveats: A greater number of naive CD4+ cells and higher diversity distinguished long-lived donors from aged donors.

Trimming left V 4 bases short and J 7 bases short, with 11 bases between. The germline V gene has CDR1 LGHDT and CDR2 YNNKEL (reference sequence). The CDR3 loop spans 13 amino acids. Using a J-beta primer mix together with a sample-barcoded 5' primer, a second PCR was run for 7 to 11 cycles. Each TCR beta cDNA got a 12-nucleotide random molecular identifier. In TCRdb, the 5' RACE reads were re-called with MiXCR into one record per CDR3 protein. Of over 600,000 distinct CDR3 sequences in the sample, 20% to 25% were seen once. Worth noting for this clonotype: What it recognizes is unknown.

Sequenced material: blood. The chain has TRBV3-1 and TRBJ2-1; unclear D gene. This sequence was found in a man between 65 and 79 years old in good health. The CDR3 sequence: CASSREPVNEQFF. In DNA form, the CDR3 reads TGTGCCAGCAGCCGTGAGCCGGTTAATGAGCAGTTCTTC.